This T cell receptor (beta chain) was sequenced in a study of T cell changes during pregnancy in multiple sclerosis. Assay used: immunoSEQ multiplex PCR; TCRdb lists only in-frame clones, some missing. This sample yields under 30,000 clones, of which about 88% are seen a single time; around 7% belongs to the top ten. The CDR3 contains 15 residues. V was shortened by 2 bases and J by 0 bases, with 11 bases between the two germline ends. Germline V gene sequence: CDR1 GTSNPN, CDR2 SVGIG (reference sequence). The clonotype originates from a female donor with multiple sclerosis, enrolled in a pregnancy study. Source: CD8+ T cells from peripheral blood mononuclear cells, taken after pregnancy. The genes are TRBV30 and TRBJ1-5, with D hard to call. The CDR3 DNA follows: TGTGCCTGGAGTCCCGGACTTCATAGCAATCAGCCCCAGCATTTT. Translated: CAWSPGLHSNQPQHF.